This is a list of T cell receptor beta chains from one sample in a study of blood T cell repertoires in COVID-19. The protocol was immunoSEQ multiplex PCR, while the TCRdb copy is restricted to in-frame clones and leaves out a portion. There are roughly 240,000 clones in the sample; more than 65% occur only once, and approximately 2% lies in the top ten. Source material: peripheral blood. These receptors were collected from a man aged 35-49 years who had recovered from COVID-19. The CDR3 runs from the conserved cysteine through the conserved F or W. D genes are given only for firm matches. The listing skips clone size in some rows; elsewhere it reads once, few, many or a size class.

j_gene: TRBJ2-7; abundance: once; v_gene: TRBV29-1; d_gene: TRBD2; CDR3nt: TGCAGCGTAGTCGGGAGGGCGGGTAGAGAGCAGTACTTC; CDR3aa: CSVVGRAGREQYF
j_gene: TRBJ2-7; abundance: .; v_gene: TRBV4-3; d_gene: TRBD2; CDR3nt: TGCGCCAGCAGCCAAGATCGGGGGGCCTACGAGCAGTACTTC; CDR3aa: CASSQDRGAYEQYF
j_gene: TRBJ2-5; abundance: .; v_gene: TRBV24-1; d_gene: TRBD2; CDR3nt: TGTGCCACCAGTGACAAAACCGGGACTAGCGGGCAAGAGACCCAGTACTTC; CDR3aa: CATSDKTGTSGQETQYF
j_gene: TRBJ1-3; abundance: few; v_gene: TRBV30; d_gene: .; CDR3nt: TGTGCCTGGAGTGTACTTGTTTCATCTCGTATTGGAAACACCATATATTTT; CDR3aa: CAWSVLVSSRIGNTIYF
j_gene: TRBJ1-2; abundance: .; v_gene: TRBV7-2; d_gene: .; CDR3nt: TGTGCCAGCAGCTTAGTGGAGGGAGACTATGGCTACACCTTC; CDR3aa: CASSLVEGDYGYTF
j_gene: TRBJ2-3; abundance: .; v_gene: TRBV5-4; d_gene: .; CDR3nt: TGTGCCAGCACCCTTGGGGGGATAGCGAGCACAGATACGCAGTATTTT; CDR3aa: CASTLGGIASTDTQYF
j_gene: TRBJ2-4; abundance: .; v_gene: TRBV13; d_gene: .; CDR3nt: TGTGCCAGCAGCTTAGTGGGCGATAACGCCAAAAACATTCAGTACTTC; CDR3aa: CASSLVGDNAKNIQYF
j_gene: TRBJ1-1; abundance: .; v_gene: TRBV7-9; d_gene: TRBD1; CDR3nt: TGTGCCAGCAGCTCAACAGGGGGTCTCACTGAAGCTTTCTTT; CDR3aa: CASSSTGGLTEAFF
j_gene: TRBJ2-5; abundance: .; v_gene: TRBV11-3; d_gene: TRBD2; CDR3nt: TGTGCCAGCAGCCCTAGCGGGGGAGAAGAGACCCAGTACTTC; CDR3aa: CASSPSGGEETQYF
j_gene: TRBJ1-6; abundance: .; v_gene: TRBV6-1; d_gene: TRBD1; CDR3nt: TGTGCCAGCAGTGATTCTTTGTTTCGAGGGGGCCATAATTCACCCCTCCACTTT; CDR3aa: CASSDSLFRGGHNSPLHF
j_gene: TRBJ2-5; abundance: .; v_gene: TRBV5-1; d_gene: .; CDR3nt: TGCGCCAGCAGCTTGAGCGCGGGGCCAGAGACCCAGTACTTC; CDR3aa: CASSLSAGPETQYF
j_gene: TRBJ1-3; abundance: .; v_gene: TRBV19; d_gene: .; CDR3nt: TGTGCCAGCCGGCCGTCGGACTACTCTGGAAACACCATATATTTT; CDR3aa: CASRPSDYSGNTIYF
j_gene: TRBJ2-1; abundance: .; v_gene: TRBV13; d_gene: TRBD2; CDR3nt: TGTGCCAGCAGCCCCAGCGGGGGTCGTTCCTACAATGAGCAGTTCTTC; CDR3aa: CASSPSGGRSYNEQFF
j_gene: TRBJ2-2; abundance: few; v_gene: TRBV18; d_gene: TRBD1; CDR3nt: TGTGCCAGCTCACTCTCGGGACAGATCACCGGGGAGCTGTTTTTT; CDR3aa: CASSLSGQITGELFF
j_gene: TRBJ1-1; abundance: few; v_gene: TRBV7-8; d_gene: .; CDR3nt: TGTGCCCCCATCAACCCGGGGGGGCGCGATTACACTGAAGCTTTCTTT; CDR3aa: CAPINPGGRDYTEAFF
j_gene: TRBJ1-1; abundance: .; v_gene: TRBV6-6; d_gene: TRBD1; CDR3nt: TGTGCCAGCAGCCGGACAGGGGAAGACACTGAAGCTTTCTTT; CDR3aa: CASSRTGEDTEAFF
j_gene: TRBJ2-7; abundance: .; v_gene: TRBV6-1; d_gene: TRBD1; CDR3nt: TGTGCCAGCAGTGAAGGGGGACAGGTCTCCTACGAGCAGTACTTC; CDR3aa: CASSEGGQVSYEQYF
j_gene: TRBJ1-6; abundance: .; v_gene: TRBV7-8; d_gene: .; CDR3nt: TGTGCCAGCAGCTTAGAACGGATAGGACAAAGCTCCTATAATTCACCCCTCCACTTT; CDR3aa: CASSLERIGQSSYNSPLHF
j_gene: TRBJ1-6; abundance: once; v_gene: TRBV2; d_gene: TRBD1; CDR3nt: TGTGCCAGCACCGCCGGGACAGGGCTTAATTCACCCCTCCACTTT; CDR3aa: CASTAGTGLNSPLHF
j_gene: TRBJ1-4; abundance: .; v_gene: TRBV7-2; d_gene: .; CDR3nt: TGTGCCAGCAGCCCAAACGGGCCGGGGGCAACTAATGAAAAACTGTTTTTT; CDR3aa: CASSPNGPGATNEKLFF
j_gene: TRBJ2-1; abundance: .; v_gene: TRBV2; d_gene: .; CDR3nt: TGTGCCAGCGTTTTAGACCGAACAATTGGGGCCACTGAGCAGTTCTTC; CDR3aa: CASVLDRTIGATEQFF
j_gene: TRBJ2-6; abundance: .; v_gene: TRBV5-1; d_gene: .; CDR3nt: TGCGCCAGCAGCTTGTTGGGGGGCTCTGGGGCCAACGTCCTGACTTTC; CDR3aa: CASSLLGGSGANVLTF
j_gene: TRBJ2-1; abundance: .; v_gene: TRBV19; d_gene: .; CDR3nt: TGTGCCAGTCTCAGGGAATCCGGCTCCTACAATGAGCAGTTCTTC; CDR3aa: CASLRESGSYNEQFF
j_gene: TRBJ2-2; abundance: .; v_gene: TRBV7-9; d_gene: TRBD1; CDR3nt: TGTGCCAGCAGCTTTCAGGGGGCGAGCGGGGAGCTGTTTTTT; CDR3aa: CASSFQGASGELFF
j_gene: TRBJ2-7; abundance: .; v_gene: TRBV19; d_gene: .; CDR3nt: TGTGCCAGTAGTGATCGAGGGTACGAGCAGTACTTC; CDR3aa: CASSDRGYEQYF
j_gene: TRBJ1-1; abundance: .; v_gene: TRBV11-2; d_gene: TRBD1; CDR3nt: TGTGCCAGCAGCCTCGGACAGGTGGCTTTCTTT; CDR3aa: CASSLGQVAFF
j_gene: TRBJ2-1; abundance: .; v_gene: TRBV4-1; d_gene: .; CDR3nt: TGCGCCAGCAGCCAAGATAGGTGGCGGGGCCACTCCTACAATGAGCAGTTCTTC; CDR3aa: CASSQDRWRGHSYNEQFF
j_gene: TRBJ2-7; abundance: .; v_gene: TRBV3-1/TRBV3-2; d_gene: TRBD1; CDR3nt: TGTGCCAGCAGCTTCACCGGGACAGGGGCCTACGAGCAGTACTTC; CDR3aa: CASSFTGTGAYEQYF
j_gene: TRBJ2-7; abundance: .; v_gene: TRBV7-2; d_gene: .; CDR3nt: TGTGCCAGCAGCTTAGCTCAACAATACGAGCAGTACTTC; CDR3aa: CASSLAQQYEQYF
j_gene: TRBJ2-7; abundance: .; v_gene: TRBV19; d_gene: .; CDR3nt: TGTGCCAGTAGTATCGGGACCTACGAGCAGTACTTC; CDR3aa: CASSIGTYEQYF
j_gene: TRBJ2-2; abundance: few; v_gene: TRBV11-1; d_gene: .; CDR3nt: TGTGCCAGCAGACTTTGGAACACCGGGGAGCTGTTTTTT; CDR3aa: CASRLWNTGELFF
j_gene: TRBJ1-1; abundance: few; v_gene: TRBV4-3; d_gene: .; CDR3nt: TGCGCCAGCAGCCAAGAAGGGGTTACTGAAGCTTTCTTT; CDR3aa: CASSQEGVTEAFF
j_gene: TRBJ1-1; abundance: once; v_gene: TRBV25-1; d_gene: TRBD1; CDR3nt: TGTGCCAGCATTCCGGTCGGACAGGCTGAAGCTTTCTTT; CDR3aa: CASIPVGQAEAFF
j_gene: TRBJ1-5; abundance: .; v_gene: TRBV12-3/TRBV12-4; d_gene: .; CDR3nt: TGTGCCAGCAGTTTAGAAGGGACAAATTTCCAGCATTTT; CDR3aa: CASSLEGTNFQHF
j_gene: TRBJ1-5; abundance: .; v_gene: TRBV6-2/TRBV6-3; d_gene: .; CDR3nt: TGTGCCAGCAGTTTTACACGATCCAATCAGCCCCAGCATTTT; CDR3aa: CASSFTRSNQPQHF
j_gene: TRBJ2-2; abundance: .; v_gene: TRBV9; d_gene: TRBD2; CDR3nt: TGTGCCAGCAGCGAGGGATCGGCTAGCGGGGCGAACACCGGGGAGCTGTTTTTT; CDR3aa: CASSEGSASGANTGELFF
j_gene: TRBJ1-2; abundance: .; v_gene: TRBV7-9; d_gene: .; CDR3nt: TGTGCCAGCAGCCCCACACCCGGGTATGGCTACACCTTC; CDR3aa: CASSPTPGYGYTF
j_gene: TRBJ2-3; abundance: .; v_gene: TRBV2; d_gene: TRBD2; CDR3nt: TGTGCCAGCAGTGAATGGTGGGCTGGTAGCGGGGGATCAGATACGCAGTATTTT; CDR3aa: CASSEWWAGSGGSDTQYF
j_gene: TRBJ1-2; abundance: .; v_gene: TRBV9; d_gene: TRBD1; CDR3nt: TGTGCCAGCAGCCAGGGGGTTGACTATGGCTACACCTTC; CDR3aa: CASSQGVDYGYTF
j_gene: TRBJ1-5; abundance: .; v_gene: TRBV6-2/TRBV6-3; d_gene: .; CDR3nt: TGTGCCAGCAGCTATCCCTCGGATCAGCCCCAGCATTTT; CDR3aa: CASSYPSDQPQHF
j_gene: TRBJ1-6; abundance: .; v_gene: TRBV5-1; d_gene: TRBD1; CDR3nt: TGCGCCAGCAGCTGGGGACAGAGATATAATTCACCCCTCCACTTT; CDR3aa: CASSWGQRYNSPLHF
j_gene: TRBJ2-1; abundance: .; v_gene: TRBV9; d_gene: .; CDR3nt: TGTGCCAGCAGCGTAGATTGGCGGTCCTCCTACAATGAGCAGTTCTTC; CDR3aa: CASSVDWRSSYNEQFF
j_gene: TRBJ1-1; abundance: .; v_gene: TRBV2; d_gene: TRBD1; CDR3nt: TGTGCCAGCAGTGAAGAGGGTTTGGGGACAGGGGTTCCGAACACTGAAGCTTTCTTT; CDR3aa: CASSEEGLGTGVPNTEAFF
j_gene: TRBJ1-1; abundance: .; v_gene: TRBV9; d_gene: TRBD1; CDR3nt: TGTGCCAGCAGCAATTTTAGGGACAGGGGAACTGAAGCTTTCTTT; CDR3aa: CASSNFRDRGTEAFF
j_gene: TRBJ1-2; abundance: .; v_gene: TRBV2; d_gene: TRBD1; CDR3nt: TGTGCCAGCGAGAAGGGACAGGGGGGTCGTGGCTACACCTTC; CDR3aa: CASEKGQGGRGYTF
j_gene: TRBJ1-2; abundance: .; v_gene: TRBV6-2/TRBV6-3; d_gene: .; CDR3nt: TGTGCCAGCAGTTACTCGCCAGGGTTAAGGGGCTACACCTTC; CDR3aa: CASSYSPGLRGYTF
j_gene: TRBJ2-1; abundance: .; v_gene: TRBV10-1; d_gene: TRBD1; CDR3nt: TGCGCCAGCAGCCAAGGACAGGGGGCGGGTGAGCAGTTCTTC; CDR3aa: CASSQGQGAGEQFF
j_gene: TRBJ2-7; abundance: .; v_gene: TRBV30; d_gene: TRBD2; CDR3nt: TGTGCCTGGATCCCCCGGATTGTGGGCCGATGGACTAGCGGAAGCTACGAGCAGTACTTC; CDR3aa: CAWIPRIVGRWTSGSYEQYF
j_gene: TRBJ2-3; abundance: .; v_gene: TRBV9; d_gene: .; CDR3nt: TGTGCCAGCAGCGATGGTGGGAGAGTGACAGATACGCAGTATTTT; CDR3aa: CASSDGGRVTDTQYF
j_gene: TRBJ2-3; abundance: .; v_gene: TRBV7-2; d_gene: .; CDR3nt: TGTGCCAGCAGCTTACTAGGAGGGGCAGATACGCAGTATTTT; CDR3aa: CASSLLGGADTQYF
j_gene: TRBJ1-1; abundance: .; v_gene: TRBV5-5; d_gene: TRBD1; CDR3nt: TGTGCCAGCAGTTTCGGGACAGTCTCCACCGCTTTCTTT; CDR3aa: CASSFGTVSTAFF